This T cell receptor (delta chain) was retrieved from a study of Vδ1+ human thymocytes. Findings and limits, study-wide: TRD repertoires were essentially private, unlike widely shared TRG clonotypes. Despite high sort purity, roughly 19% of thymic T cell receptor delta sequences were Vdelta2. Highly polyclonal TRG and TRD repertoires with Gaussian CDR3 length distributions appeared in thymus.

The sorted cells were CD3+ Vdelta1+ Vdelta2- thymocytes from alphabeta-depleted thymus. Between about 97% and 99.6% of sorted thymocytes were Vdelta1+. Sequences come from RNA converted to cDNA by reverse transcription. Pooled V-gene forward primers with one constant-region reverse primer generated the CDR3 amplicons by multiplex PCR. TCRdb re-called clones from the multiplex PCR reads using CATT. The table lists 54,000 or so delta-chain clones, less than 20% of them singletons. J was trimmed by 0 bases and V by 1 base; bases with no gene match: 11. The CDR3 loop spans 18 amino acids. From germline, CDR1 is TSWWSYY and CDR2 QGS. Of note for this clone: Antigen: not known.

Input material: Vdelta1+ gamma-delta thymocytes from the thymus. The sample's subset: FACS-sorted CD3+ TCRalphabeta- TCRVdelta1+ TCRVdelta2- thymocytes. The chain has TRDV1 and TRDJ1, with 7 bases lining up with TRDD3. The sequence derives from a boy in the first two years of life who had congenital heart surgery. Written as DNA, the CDR3 is TGTGCTCTTGGGGAACGCCGTGGGGGAGTTCTTTACACCGATAAACTCATCTTT. This codes for CALGERRGGVLYTDKLIF.